The 20 T cell receptor beta chains reported below all come from one sample, sequenced in a study of blood T cell repertoires in COVID-19. The assay was immunoSEQ multiplex PCR, and TCRdb's table has in-frame clones only and misses some. The sample shows 300,000 to 450,000 clones, roughly 86% of them seen only once. Sequenced material: peripheral blood. The receptors come from a woman aged 55-69 years with COVID-19, enrolled during active disease.

The chain joins TRBV7-9 to TRBJ2-7; 7 bases match TRBD1. Germline V gene data show CDR1 as SEHNR and CDR2 as FQNEAQ (reference sequence). The CDR3 length is 14 residues. V lost 5 bases, J lost 4 bases, and 8 bases stayed unmatched. The CDR3 region is CASSPGQGVYEQYF. CDR3 DNA: TGTGCCAGCAGCCCGGGGCAGGGGGTATACGAGCAGTACTTC.

This clone was picked up one time. This chain joins TRBV27 and TRBJ2-1; possible D gene TRBD2, 6 bases. Germline V gene lookup returns CDR1 MNHEY and CDR2 SMNVEV (reference sequence). The CDR3 length is 15 residues. V gave up 3 bases and J gave up 9 bases, with 18 bases separating them. Here the CDR3 reads CASSFLAGQGSEQFF. The CDR3 nucleotides read TGTGCCAGCAGTTTTTTGGCGGGGCAGGGAAGTGAGCAGTTCTTC.

The chain combines TRBV9 with TRBJ2-4; D is possibly TRBD1 (7 bases). The CDR3 spans 15 residues. The germline V gene encodes CDR1 SGDLS and CDR2 YYNGEE. The ends were cut back, 5 bases at V and 3 bases at J, with 15 bases in the middle. CDR3 nucleotide sequence: TGTGCCAGCAGTCGCGGGGACAGCCGCAAAAACATTCAGTACTTC. Translating gives CASSRGDSRKNIQYF.

V usage is TRBV28 and J usage is TRBJ2-7; 7 nucleotides agree with TRBD1. The CDR3 is made up of 14 amino acids. CDR1 and CDR2 from the germline V gene are MDHEN and SYDVKM. J gave up 2 bases and V 10 bases, and 11 bases lay outside the gene matches. CDR3 bases: TGTGCCATCGGGGAAGACAGGGCCCCCTACGAGCAGTACTTC. Translated, it gives CAIGEDRAPYEQYF.

This chain connects TRBV6-5 to TRBJ1-2; 8 nucleotides agree with TRBD1. V shed 5 bases, J shed 4 bases, and the junction held 9 bases outside the gene matches. The CDR3 has 15 amino acids. CDR1 is MNHEY and CDR2 is SVGAGI in the germline V gene. The CDR3 sequence is CASSKTDRVGYGYTF. CDR3 sequence (DNA): TGTGCCAGCAGTAAAACGGACAGGGTGGGCTATGGCTACACCTTC.

The rearrangement uses TRBV5-1 and TRBJ2-2; D remains ambiguous. CDR1 is SGHRS and CDR2 is YFSETQ in the germline V gene. This CDR3 has 12 amino acids. V lost 4 bases and J lost 3, with 4 bases in between. The CDR3 sequence: CASSPDTGELFF. The CDR3 nucleotides are TGCGCCAGCAGCCCTGACACCGGGGAGCTGTTTTTT.

This clone appeared once. CDR3 nucleotides: TGTGCCAGCAGTTTCAGGGGTTCCGGAAACACCATATATTTT. Its translation: CASSFRGSGNTIYF. The rearrangement uses TRBV27 and TRBJ1-3; maybe TRBD1 (6 bases). This CDR3 region has 14 residues. The germline V and J ends were trimmed by 3 bases and 4 bases, with 10 bases remaining between them. Germline values: CDR1 MNHEY, CDR2 SMNVEV (reference sequence).

This clone was detected a few times. The chain combines TRBV18 with TRBJ2-1; no definite D call. CDR1 and CDR2 (germline): KGHSH, LQKENI. V was trimmed by 2 bases and J by 7 bases, leaving 6 bases between them. The CDR3 runs 12 residues. Written as DNA, the CDR3 is TGTGCCAGCTCACCATCCGGTAATGAGCAGTTCTTC. Translated: CASSPSGNEQFF.

The J gene is TRBJ1-6, the V gene TRBV13; 9 bases match TRBD1. Trimming at V came to 2 bases and at J to 8 bases, leaving 4 bases not matched to a gene. The CDR3 has 15 amino acids. Germline CDR1 reads PRHDT; CDR2 reads FYEKMQ (reference sequence). Here the CDR3 DNA reads TGTGCCAGCAGCTTATCGGACAGGGGTTATTCACCCCTCCACTTT. Translating it yields CASSLSDRGYSPLHF.

V gene TRBV6-4 combines with J gene TRBJ2-1; tentative D call: TRBD1 (6 bases). The CDR3 is 15 amino acids. V lost 6 bases to trimming and J lost 4 bases, with 16 bases between them. The germline V gene encodes CDR1 MRHNA and CDR2 SNTAGT. The DNA for the CDR3 is TGTGCCAGCAGCCCCATGATAGGACAGTACAATGAGCAGTTCTTC. This gives the protein CASSPMIGQYNEQFF.

This clone was seen only once. The chain is built from TRBV28 and TRBJ2-7; 10 bases fit TRBD1. CDR3 length equals 17 residues. The germline V gene encodes CDR1 MDHEN and CDR2 SYDVKM. V dropped 7 bases and J dropped 2; count of bases not matched to a gene: 14. The CDR3 region has the DNA TGTGCCAGCACCCCATCCGGGGGACAGGGGTTTCCCTACGAGCAGTACTTC. Amino acids: CASTPSGGQGFPYEQYF.

The rearrangement joins TRBV27 to TRBJ1-2; no clear D. CDR3 length: 13 amino acids. The V end was cut by 1 base, the J end by 7 bases, with 10 bases between. Germline V gene data show CDR1 as MNHEY and CDR2 as SMNVEV (reference sequence). CDR3 in DNA: TGTGCCAGCAGTTTATTTCTCGAGAGTGGCTACACCTTC. Amino acid sequence: CASSLFLESGYTF.

The chain links TRBV10-2 to TRBJ2-3; TRBD1 is a possible D gene (5 bases). Germline CDR1 is WSHSY and CDR2 is SAAADI. CDR3 length equals 14 residues. The V end was cut by 6 bases, the J end by 2 bases, with 12 bases between. This CDR3 reads CASRKETATDTQYF. DNA of the CDR3: TGCGCCAGCAGAAAGGAGACAGCCACAGATACGCAGTATTTT.

The CDR3 region has the DNA TGTGCCAGTAGCCCTCAGGGGGAAGAGACCCAGTACTTC. Translated, it gives CASSPQGEETQYF. The chain employs TRBV19 and TRBJ2-5, with TRBD1 identical over 7 bases. Germline V gene sequence: CDR1 LNHDA, CDR2 SQIVND (reference sequence). The V gene end was trimmed by 6 bases and the J gene end by 3 bases; junction bases not matched to a gene: 4. The CDR3 covers 13 residues.

The rearrangement joins TRBV5-1 to TRBJ2-2; possibly TRBD1 for D (5 bases). This CDR3 has 15 residues. Germline V gives CDR1 SGHRS, CDR2 YFSETQ. The V end was cut by 2 bases, the J end by 6 bases, with 14 bases between. The CDR3 DNA reads TGCGCCAGCAGCTTAGGGGCCAGGGCAGCCGGGGAGCTGTTTTTT. Its translation is CASSLGARAAGELFF.

The chain links TRBV4-1 to TRBJ2-1; D is perhaps TRBD2 (5 bases). From germline, CDR1 is MGHRA and CDR2 YSYEKL. The V end lost 4 bases, the J end lost 9 bases, and 13 bases lay between the germline ends. This CDR3 spans 13 amino acids. CDR3 region: CASSLRTDGEQFF. The CDR3 DNA reads TGCGCCAGCAGCCTCCGGACTGATGGTGAGCAGTTCTTC.

V usage is TRBV3-1 (or the pseudogene TRBV3-2) and J usage is TRBJ2-3; TRBD2 is a possible D gene (5 bases). Germline CDR1 reads LGHDT; CDR2 reads YNNKEL (reference sequence). Trimming stripped 6 bases from V and 6 bases from J, with 10 bases between. The CDR3 length is 12 residues. The CDR3 loop reads CASSLAVDTQYF. The DNA for the CDR3 is TGTGCCAGCAGTCTAGCAGTGGATACGCAGTATTTT.

The chain combines TRBV5-1 with TRBJ2-3, with TRBD1 identical over 9 bases. With 4 bases clipped from V and 2 bases from J, the junction kept 11 bases outside the gene matches. Germline V gene data show CDR1 as SGHRS and CDR2 as YFSETQ. The CDR3 sequence is 17 residues long. The DNA for the CDR3 is TGCGCCAGCAGCCCCAGATCGGACAGGGGCACCACAGATACGCAGTATTTT. This gives the protein CASSPRSDRGTTDTQYF. The full variable domain, completed using reference TRBV5-1 and TRBJ2-3, is KAGVTQTPRYLIKTRGQQVTLSCSPISGHRSVSWYQQTPGQGLQFLFEYFSETQRNKGNFPGRFSGRQFSNSRSEMNVSTLELGDSALYLCASSPRSDRGTTDTQYFGPGTRLTVL.

This clone appeared once. The chain combines TRBV6-6 with TRBJ1-5; tentative D call: TRBD1 (5 bases). CDR3 length: 15 residues. Germline V gene data show CDR1 as MNHNY and CDR2 as SVGAGI (reference sequence). Trimming removed 8 bases from V and 0 bases from J, with 14 bases in between. CDR3 sequence: CASQGAPYSNQPQHF. CDR3 nucleotide sequence: TGTGCCAGCCAAGGGGCCCCCTATAGCAATCAGCCCCAGCATTTT.

The chain joins TRBV28 to TRBJ2-5; a weak D match, TRBD2 (5 bases). Trimming stripped 4 bases from V and 1 base from J, with 16 bases between. CDR1 is MDHEN and CDR2 is SYDVKM in the germline V gene. CDR3 length equals 16 residues. In DNA form, the CDR3 reads TGTGCCAGCAGTTCGTCCACTAGTCTTATCCAAGAGACCCAGTACTTC. This translates into CASSSSTSLIQETQYF.